This T cell receptor beta chain emerged from a study of CD8+ T cells in alopecia areata. Study at large: Treated patients were given 5 to 10 mg oral tofacitinib twice daily.

Germline values: CDR1 SNHLY, CDR2 FYNNEI. The V and J ends lost 6 bases and 8 bases, in that order; junction bases with no gene match: 6. The CDR3 consists of 14 residues. Documented treatment: oral pan-JAK inhibitor, 5-10 mg twice daily. As the sequencing template, cDNA was produced by extracting RNA and reverse transcribing it. This table comes from immunoSEQ multiplex PCR, and its TCRdb copy is limited to in-frame clones, with some not included. The sample consists of about 180,000 clones, approximately 50% of them appearing once. The chain links TRBV2 to TRBJ2-2; 10 positions agree with TRBD2. The specimen was CD8+ T cells sorted from blood, collected around week 53, from a patient treated with tofacitinib. The TCR comes from a human donor with alopecia areata. The CDR3 reads CASSAPGLAGELFF. The DNA of the CDR3 is TGTGCCAGCAGCGCTCCGGGACTAGCGGGGGAGCTGTTTTTT.